Sequencing of this TCR beta chain was carried out in a study of T cell responses to AZD1222 COVID-19 vaccine. Looking at the study overall: Second-dose recipients at about 4 or about 12 weeks were treated as one pooled group.

Study-level findings and limits: There were mostly white British donors and more females than males, and clonal diversity was possibly underestimated. Spike-wide coverage was observed for vaccine-associated CD4 TCRs, with dominant responses at 160-218 and 743-854.

Assay used: immunoSEQ multiplex PCR; TCRdb lists only in-frame clones, some missing. Here the sample spans roughly 130,000 clones, under 95% being singletons. For this clone: Its antigen is not identified.

Trimming at V came to 10 bases and at J to 6 bases, leaving 11 bases not matched to a gene. Per germline, CDR1 WNHNN and CDR2 SYGVQD (reference sequence). This CDR3 has 14 residues. The chain employs TRBV10-1 and TRBJ2-1, with TRBD2 matching 8 bases. This TCR derives from an adult in good health. The sample in question was peripheral blood, obtained on day 0 of AZD1222 vaccination. This chain's CDR3 is CATKTSEGRNEQFF. CDR3 DNA sequence: TGCGCCACCAAGACTAGCGAGGGCCGCAATGAGCAGTTCTTC.